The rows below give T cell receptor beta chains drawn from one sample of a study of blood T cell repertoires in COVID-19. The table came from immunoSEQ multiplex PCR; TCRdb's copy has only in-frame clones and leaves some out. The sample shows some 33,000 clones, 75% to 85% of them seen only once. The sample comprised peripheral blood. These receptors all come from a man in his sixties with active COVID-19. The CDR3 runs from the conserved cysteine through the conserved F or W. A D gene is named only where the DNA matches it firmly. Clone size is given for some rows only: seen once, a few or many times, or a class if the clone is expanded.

TGTGCCAGCAGCCGTAGCGGAGCAGCCTACAATGAGCAGTTCTTC	CASSRSGAAYNEQFF	TRBV5-4	once	15	TRBJ2-1	NA
TGTGCCAGCAACCGGGGGACAGAAGAGACCCAGTACTTC	CASNRGTEETQYF	TRBV2	NA	13	TRBJ2-5	NA
TGTGCCAGCAGTCTTGTCCCGTATAGCGGGAGCCGCCTTGAGCAGTTCTTC	CASSLVPYSGSRLEQFF	TRBV28	few	17	TRBJ2-1	TRBD2
TGTGCCAGCACGGACAGGGGGCGCGGAGAGACCCAGTACTTC	CASTDRGRGETQYF	TRBV6-5	few	14	TRBJ2-5	TRBD1
TGTGCCAGTAGCATTCGGGACAGCTTTTATGGCTACACCTTC	CASSIRDSFYGYTF	TRBV19	NA	14	TRBJ1-2	TRBD1
TGTGCCAGCCGCGGCCAGGGGGCGGGTAATGAAAAACTGTTTTTT	CASRGQGAGNEKLFF	TRBV25-1	NA	15	TRBJ1-4	TRBD1
TGTGCCAGCAGCCCTTCCCGACAGGGACTTTATAGCAATCAGCCCCAGCATTTT	CASSPSRQGLYSNQPQHF	TRBV5-5	NA	18	TRBJ1-5	TRBD1
TGTGCCACCAGTGATACCGGGACAGGGTACATCGGGGAGCTGTTTTTT	CATSDTGTGYIGELFF	TRBV24-1	NA	16	TRBJ2-2	TRBD1
TGTGCCAGTAGTCCCGACAGGGGCGGTAGTAGCGGGAGGGCCACCGGGGAGCTGTTTTTT	CASSPDRGGSSGRATGELFF	TRBV19	NA	20	TRBJ2-2	TRBD2
TGTGCCAGCAGCTTATTGGGACTAGGCCTGAACACCGGGGAGCTGTTTTTT	CASSLLGLGLNTGELFF	TRBV7-9	once	17	TRBJ2-2	TRBD2
TGCAGTGCTAGAGGAGGGTCTGAAGCTTTCTTT	CSARGGSEAFF	TRBV20-1	NA	11	TRBJ1-1	NA